The rows below give T cell receptor beta chains drawn from one sample of a study of blood T cell repertoires in COVID-19. Sequencing used immunoSEQ multiplex PCR; TCRdb keeps in-frame clones, though not all of them. This sample carries over 130,000 clones, approximately 90% of them seen once, and the ten largest clones take about 2.5%. The sample comprised peripheral blood. The receptor source for this set is a human donor with COVID-19, enrolled during active disease. The donor label of this sample is uncertain. Both conserved end residues are part of each CDR3. The D gene is left open where the match is weak. Clone size, where shown, is once, few, many, or a class for clones that have expanded.

v_call: TRBV3-1/TRBV3-2; clone_size: once; d_call: -; j_call: TRBJ1-5; cdr3_aa: CASSQGGQPQHF; cdr3_nt: TGTGCCAGCAGCCAAGGAGGTCAGCCCCAGCATTTT
v_call: TRBV6-1; clone_size: few; d_call: -; j_call: TRBJ2-3; cdr3_aa: CASSERRGVPQYF; cdr3_nt: TGTGCCAGCAGTGAAAGGAGGGGAGTCCCGCAGTATTTT
v_call: TRBV9; clone_size: -; d_call: TRBD1; j_call: TRBJ2-3; cdr3_aa: CASSVGQGVTDTQYF; cdr3_nt: TGTGCCAGCAGCGTAGGACAGGGGGTGACAGATACGCAGTATTTT
v_call: TRBV5-4; clone_size: -; d_call: TRBD2; j_call: TRBJ2-3; cdr3_aa: CASSLRTSGSSTDTQYF; cdr3_nt: TGTGCCAGCAGCTTGCGGACTAGCGGTTCTAGCACAGATACGCAGTATTTT
v_call: TRBV6-5; clone_size: once; d_call: -; j_call: TRBJ2-2; cdr3_aa: CASRPGTNTGELFF; cdr3_nt: TGTGCCAGCAGGCCGGGGACGAACACCGGGGAGCTGTTTTTT
v_call: TRBV19; clone_size: -; d_call: -; j_call: TRBJ2-5; cdr3_aa: CASSIGGHHQETQYF; cdr3_nt: TGTGCCAGTAGTATAGGGGGACACCACCAAGAGACCCAGTACTTC
v_call: TRBV4-1; clone_size: -; d_call: -; j_call: TRBJ2-7; cdr3_aa: CASSQDGIGLGTFYEQYF; cdr3_nt: TGCGCCAGCAGCCAAGATGGAATTGGGTTGGGGACATTCTACGAGCAGTACTTC
v_call: TRBV21-1; clone_size: -; d_call: -; j_call: TRBJ2-1; cdr3_aa: CASSKSGYEQFF; cdr3_nt: TGTGCCAGCAGCAAATCAGGGTATGAGCAGTTCTTC
v_call: TRBV14; clone_size: -; d_call: -; j_call: TRBJ1-1; cdr3_aa: CASSHALNTEAFF; cdr3_nt: TGTGCCAGCAGCCACGCGTTGAACACTGAAGCTTTCTTT
v_call: TRBV25-1; clone_size: -; d_call: TRBD1; j_call: TRBJ2-1; cdr3_aa: CASSEYIEGAHGEQFF; cdr3_nt: TGTGCCAGCAGTGAATATATCGAGGGGGCCCACGGTGAGCAGTTCTTC
v_call: TRBV19; clone_size: -; d_call: TRBD1; j_call: TRBJ2-7; cdr3_aa: CASSLSGDSAYEQYF; cdr3_nt: TGTGCCAGTAGCTTATCAGGGGACAGTGCCTACGAGCAGTACTTC
v_call: TRBV9; clone_size: -; d_call: TRBD1; j_call: TRBJ1-5; cdr3_aa: CASSAGTGTIQPQHF; cdr3_nt: TGTGCCAGCAGCGCGGGGACAGGGACAATTCAGCCCCAGCATTTT
v_call: TRBV12-3/TRBV12-4; clone_size: -; d_call: -; j_call: TRBJ1-1; cdr3_aa: CASKEVNTEAFF; cdr3_nt: TGTGCCAGCAAAGAGGTCAACACTGAAGCTTTCTTT
v_call: TRBV11-3; clone_size: -; d_call: TRBD1; j_call: TRBJ2-4; cdr3_aa: CASRRDRKNIQYF; cdr3_nt: TGTGCCAGCCGCCGGGACAGAAAAAACATTCAGTACTTC
v_call: TRBV7-6; clone_size: -; d_call: -; j_call: TRBJ1-5; cdr3_aa: CASSLQGGGDQPQHF; cdr3_nt: TGTGCCAGCAGTTTGCAGGGAGGTGGGGATCAGCCCCAGCATTTT
v_call: TRBV4-1; clone_size: -; d_call: -; j_call: TRBJ2-1; cdr3_aa: CASSSRLIDNEQFF; cdr3_nt: TGCGCCAGCAGCTCGCGACTAATCGACAATGAGCAGTTCTTC
v_call: TRBV24-1; clone_size: -; d_call: TRBD1; j_call: TRBJ2-5; cdr3_aa: CATSDWGQGQETQYF; cdr3_nt: TGTGCCACCAGTGATTGGGGACAGGGCCAAGAGACCCAGTACTTC
v_call: TRBV6-5; clone_size: -; d_call: TRBD1; j_call: TRBJ1-2; cdr3_aa: CASSYVGQGPQGGYTF; cdr3_nt: TGTGCCAGCAGTTACGTCGGACAGGGGCCCCAGGGTGGCTACACCTTC
v_call: TRBV6-5; clone_size: -; d_call: -; j_call: TRBJ1-1; cdr3_aa: CASSTLGPGTEAFF; cdr3_nt: TGTGCCAGCAGTACTCTGGGCCCGGGGACTGAAGCTTTCTTT
v_call: TRBV4-1; clone_size: -; d_call: -; j_call: TRBJ2-1; cdr3_aa: CASSQGAISYNEQFF; cdr3_nt: TGCGCCAGCAGCCAAGGGGCAATCTCCTACAATGAGCAGTTCTTC
v_call: TRBV5-1; clone_size: -; d_call: -; j_call: TRBJ1-1; cdr3_aa: CASSLWASGGRNTEAFF; cdr3_nt: TGCGCCAGCAGCTTATGGGCTTCGGGGGGCCGAAACACTGAAGCTTTCTTT
v_call: TRBV3-1/TRBV3-2; clone_size: -; d_call: TRBD1; j_call: TRBJ2-5; cdr3_aa: CASSQDGATGGFFGETQYF; cdr3_nt: TGTGCCAGCAGCCAAGATGGGGCGACAGGGGGCTTCTTCGGAGAGACCCAGTACTTC
v_call: TRBV14; clone_size: once; d_call: -; j_call: TRBJ1-3; cdr3_aa: CASSQEFLAGNTIYF; cdr3_nt: TGTGCCAGCAGCCAAGAATTTCTCGCTGGAAACACCATATATTTT
v_call: TRBV30; clone_size: -; d_call: TRBD1; j_call: TRBJ2-1; cdr3_aa: CAWSRDRDEQFF; cdr3_nt: TGTGCCTGGAGTCGGGACAGGGATGAGCAGTTCTTC